The rows below give T cell receptor beta chains drawn from one sample of a study of CD8 T cells in ankylosing spondylitis. TCRdb called the 5' RACE reads again in MiXCR, with one record for every CDR3 protein. The profile shows about 140,000 distinct CDR3 sequences, more than 7% of them singletons. Sequenced material: synovial fluid, either unsorted or a sorted T cell fraction (not recorded which). These receptors came from a male donor with ankylosing spondylitis. Both conserved end residues are part of each CDR3. Each record gives: clone size, D gene, J gene, V gene, CDR3 protein, CDR3 DNA. The D gene is left open where the match is weak. Only part of the rows carry a size: once, few, many, or a class if the clone is expanded.

clone_size: many; d_call: TRBD1; j_call: TRBJ1-2; v_call: TRBV20-1; cdr3_aa: CSAPPVGGANYGYTF; cdr3_nt: TGCAGTGCTCCCCCGGTAGGGGGCGCTAACTATGGCTACACCTTC
clone_size: .; d_call: .; j_call: TRBJ1-1; v_call: TRBV4-2; cdr3_aa: CASSRGGPLGEAFF; cdr3_nt: TGTGCCAGCAGCCGTGGAGGGCCCTTGGGTGAAGCTTTCTTT
clone_size: .; d_call: TRBD1; j_call: TRBJ2-3; v_call: TRBV12-3/TRBV12-4; cdr3_aa: CASSSGQGSTDTQYF; cdr3_nt: TGTGCCAGCAGTTCCGGACAGGGGAGCACAGATACGCAGTATTTT
clone_size: many; d_call: TRBD1; j_call: TRBJ1-2; v_call: TRBV29-1; cdr3_aa: CSVQRQGLDTF; cdr3_nt: TGCAGCGTCCAAAGACAGGGTTTGGACACCTTC
clone_size: .; d_call: .; j_call: TRBJ1-5; v_call: TRBV6-2/TRBV6-3; cdr3_aa: CAIGAYSNQPQHF; cdr3_nt: TGTGCGATCGGGGCCTATAGCAATCAGCCCCAGCATTTT
clone_size: .; d_call: TRBD2; j_call: TRBJ2-5; v_call: TRBV28; cdr3_aa: CASSLWRLAGETQYF; cdr3_nt: TGTGCCAGCAGTTTATGGCGACTAGCGGGAGAGACCCAGTACTTC
clone_size: few; d_call: .; j_call: TRBJ1-2; v_call: TRBV4-3; cdr3_aa: CASSQEIAGAYGYTF; cdr3_nt: TGCGCCAGCAGCCAAGAAATTGCAGGGGCCTATGGCTACACCTTC
clone_size: few; d_call: TRBD1; j_call: TRBJ2-5; v_call: TRBV12-3/TRBV12-4; cdr3_aa: CASSLTGGETQYF; cdr3_nt: TGTGCCAGCAGCCTCACAGGGGGGGAGACCCAGTACTTC
clone_size: many; d_call: TRBD2; j_call: TRBJ2-7; v_call: TRBV28; cdr3_aa: CASSLAGGTLYEQYF; cdr3_nt: TGTGCCAGCAGTTTAGCGGGAGGGACCCTCTACGAGCAGTACTTC
clone_size: many; d_call: TRBD2; j_call: TRBJ2-1; v_call: TRBV29-1; cdr3_aa: CSVIAGRTGNEQFF; cdr3_nt: TGCAGCGTCATAGCGGGAAGGACGGGCAATGAGCAGTTCTTC
clone_size: many; d_call: TRBD1; j_call: TRBJ2-5; v_call: TRBV12-3/TRBV12-4; cdr3_aa: CASSRRQGFQETQYF; cdr3_nt: TGTGCCAGCAGCCGCCGACAGGGCTTCCAAGAGACCCAGTACTTC
clone_size: .; d_call: TRBD1; j_call: TRBJ1-4; v_call: TRBV7-2; cdr3_aa: CASSPQGAEKLFF; cdr3_nt: TGTGCCAGCAGCCCCCAGGGGGCTGAAAAACTGTTTTTT
clone_size: .; d_call: .; j_call: TRBJ2-2; v_call: TRBV7-9; cdr3_aa: CASSLGGGVGRELFF; cdr3_nt: TGTGCCAGCAGCTTGGGAGGTGGAGTAGGCCGGGAGCTGTTTTTT
clone_size: few; d_call: TRBD2; j_call: TRBJ2-2; v_call: TRBV4-1; cdr3_aa: CASSQFGGGEVGELFF; cdr3_nt: TGCGCCAGCAGCCAATTCGGGGGGGGCGAGGTCGGGGAGCTGTTTTTT
clone_size: .; d_call: .; j_call: TRBJ1-1; v_call: TRBV27; cdr3_aa: CASRWWGKTEAFF; cdr3_nt: TGTGCCAGCAGATGGTGGGGGAAAACTGAAGCTTTCTTT
clone_size: many; d_call: TRBD2; j_call: TRBJ2-1; v_call: TRBV11-2; cdr3_aa: CASSLALAGVREQFF; cdr3_nt: TGTGCCAGCAGCTTAGCACTAGCGGGAGTACGTGAGCAGTTCTTC
clone_size: many; d_call: .; j_call: TRBJ2-2; v_call: TRBV20-1; cdr3_aa: CSAYRGGTGELFF; cdr3_nt: TGCAGTGCTTACCGAGGGGGCACCGGGGAGCTGTTTTTT
clone_size: .; d_call: .; j_call: TRBJ1-4; v_call: TRBV10-3; cdr3_aa: CAISEFQVSNEKLFF; cdr3_nt: TGTGCCATCAGTGAGTTTCAGGTATCCAATGAAAAACTGTTTTTT
clone_size: .; d_call: TRBD1; j_call: TRBJ2-2; v_call: TRBV30; cdr3_aa: CAWRGQGYTGELFF; cdr3_nt: TGTGCCTGGCGCGGACAGGGGTACACCGGGGAGCTGTTTTTT
clone_size: .; d_call: .; j_call: TRBJ1-3; v_call: TRBV6-1; cdr3_aa: CASSEAFHSSGNTIYF; cdr3_nt: TGTGCCAGCAGTGAAGCCTTCCACAGCTCTGGAAACACCATATATTTT
clone_size: many; d_call: .; j_call: TRBJ2-5; v_call: TRBV7-2; cdr3_aa: CASSLARLSGETQYF; cdr3_nt: TGTGCCAGCAGCTTAGCGAGACTGTCCGGAGAGACCCAGTACTTC
clone_size: many; d_call: .; j_call: TRBJ1-6; v_call: TRBV5-6; cdr3_aa: CASSWRDGREPLHF; cdr3_nt: TGTGCCAGCAGCTGGAGGGACGGCCGTGAGCCCCTCCACTTT
clone_size: many; d_call: TRBD1; j_call: TRBJ1-2; v_call: TRBV7-2; cdr3_aa: CASSLTGTGLGYGYTF; cdr3_nt: TGTGCCAGCAGCTTAACAGGGACAGGATTAGGGTATGGCTACACCTTC
clone_size: many; d_call: .; j_call: TRBJ2-2; v_call: TRBV20-1; cdr3_aa: CSAETATNTGELFF; cdr3_nt: TGCAGTGCCGAGACAGCTACGAACACCGGGGAGCTGTTTTTT
clone_size: many; d_call: .; j_call: TRBJ1-1; v_call: TRBV12-3/TRBV12-4; cdr3_aa: CASSLSWGVAFF; cdr3_nt: TGTGCCAGCAGTTTGTCATGGGGTGTGGCTTTCTTT
clone_size: .; d_call: TRBD1; j_call: TRBJ2-7; v_call: TRBV7-9; cdr3_aa: CASSLIQGGGQYF; cdr3_nt: TGTGCCAGCAGCTTAATACAGGGGGGCGGGCAGTACTTC
clone_size: .; d_call: .; j_call: TRBJ1-1; v_call: TRBV29-1; cdr3_aa: CSAGGDWGEAFF; cdr3_nt: TGCAGCGCGGGAGGGGATTGGGGTGAAGCTTTCTTT
clone_size: many; d_call: .; j_call: TRBJ1-5; v_call: TRBV5-1; cdr3_aa: CASSLNPGGGQPQHF; cdr3_nt: TGCGCCAGCAGCTTGAACCCGGGGGGCGGGCAGCCCCAGCATTTT
clone_size: .; d_call: TRBD1; j_call: TRBJ1-3; v_call: TRBV6-1; cdr3_aa: CASSARLGDRSSGNTIYF; cdr3_nt: TGTGCCAGCAGTGCCCGGTTGGGGGACAGAAGCTCTGGAAACACCATATATTTT
clone_size: .; d_call: .; j_call: TRBJ2-2; v_call: TRBV20-1; cdr3_aa: CSARVGAGTGELFF; cdr3_nt: TGCAGTGCTAGGGTCGGGGCCGGCACCGGGGAGCTGTTTTTT
clone_size: .; d_call: .; j_call: TRBJ1-6; v_call: TRBV30; cdr3_aa: CAWSLGTSGSPLHF; cdr3_nt: TGTGCCTGGAGCCTCGGGACCTCGGGTTCACCCCTCCACTTT
clone_size: few; d_call: .; j_call: TRBJ1-1; v_call: TRBV20-1; cdr3_aa: CSARGLFTEAFF; cdr3_nt: TGCAGTGCTAGAGGCCTTTTTACTGAAGCTTTCTTT
clone_size: many; d_call: .; j_call: TRBJ1-1; v_call: TRBV6-5; cdr3_aa: CASSYGGSTEAFF; cdr3_nt: TGTGCCAGCAGTTACGGCGGGAGCACTGAAGCTTTCTTT
clone_size: many; d_call: .; j_call: TRBJ2-5; v_call: TRBV5-1; cdr3_aa: CASSLRLGLAQYF; cdr3_nt: TGCGCCAGCAGCTTGAGACTCGGTCTGGCCCAGTACTTC
clone_size: .; d_call: TRBD2; j_call: TRBJ2-3; v_call: TRBV5-1; cdr3_aa: CASSLGLAATDTQYF; cdr3_nt: TGCGCCAGCAGCCTGGGACTAGCGGCCACAGATACGCAGTATTTT
clone_size: many; d_call: .; j_call: TRBJ1-5; v_call: TRBV12-3/TRBV12-4; cdr3_aa: CASTTAGLVGQPQHF; cdr3_nt: TGTGCCAGCACCACGGCAGGACTTGTAGGTCAGCCCCAGCATTTT
clone_size: few; d_call: .; j_call: TRBJ2-7; v_call: TRBV7-9; cdr3_aa: CASSLVLGDEQYF; cdr3_nt: TGTGCCAGCAGCTTAGTGCTAGGGGACGAGCAGTACTTC
clone_size: .; d_call: TRBD1; j_call: TRBJ2-1; v_call: TRBV20-1; cdr3_aa: CSARGQSSYNEQFF; cdr3_nt: TGCAGTGCTAGGGGACAGAGCTCCTACAATGAGCAGTTCTTC
clone_size: .; d_call: TRBD1; j_call: TRBJ2-1; v_call: TRBV2; cdr3_aa: CASRARGPIEQFF; cdr3_nt: TGTGCCAGCAGGGCCAGGGGGCCTATTGAGCAGTTCTTC
clone_size: many; d_call: TRBD1; j_call: TRBJ2-5; v_call: TRBV5-4; cdr3_aa: CASSLGGGQGETQYF; cdr3_nt: TGTGCCAGCAGCTTGGGAGGGGGACAGGGGGAGACCCAGTACTTC
clone_size: few; d_call: .; j_call: TRBJ1-3; v_call: TRBV5-5; cdr3_aa: CASSRTSGVGPSGNTIYF; cdr3_nt: TGTGCCAGCAGCAGAACGTCGGGGGTCGGACCCTCTGGAAACACCATATATTTT
clone_size: many; d_call: TRBD1; j_call: TRBJ1-4; v_call: TRBV7-2; cdr3_aa: CASSLARTGAEKLFF; cdr3_nt: TGTGCCAGCAGCTTAGCGCGGACAGGGGCCGAAAAACTGTTTTTT
clone_size: many; d_call: .; j_call: TRBJ1-1; v_call: TRBV7-2; cdr3_aa: CASSITGTTEAFF; cdr3_nt: TGTGCCAGCAGCATCACAGGGACGACTGAAGCTTTCTTT
clone_size: many; d_call: .; j_call: TRBJ2-3; v_call: TRBV4-3; cdr3_aa: CASSHQDSGTDTQYF; cdr3_nt: TGCGCCAGCAGCCACCAAGACTCTGGCACAGATACGCAGTATTTT
clone_size: many; d_call: TRBD1; j_call: TRBJ1-6; v_call: TRBV20-1; cdr3_aa: CSARRQGFDNSPLHF; cdr3_nt: TGCAGTGCTAGGAGACAGGGGTTCGATAATTCACCCCTCCACTTT
clone_size: .; d_call: .; j_call: TRBJ2-1; v_call: TRBV15; cdr3_aa: CATSRANGEQFF; cdr3_nt: TGTGCCACCAGCAGAGCTAACGGGGAGCAGTTCTTC
clone_size: .; d_call: .; j_call: TRBJ1-2; v_call: TRBV5-4; cdr3_aa: CASSRPGFDYGYTF; cdr3_nt: TGTGCCAGCAGCCGTCCAGGGTTCGACTATGGCTACACCTTC